This entry lists 16 T cell receptor beta chains sequenced from one sample in a study of cytomegalovirus exposure and HLA in healthy donors. Amplification used 60 Vbeta primers and 13 Jbeta primers. Data came from immunoSEQ multiplex PCR; TCRdb stores just in-frame clones and leaves some out. This table lists 150,000 to 200,000 clones. Input material: PBMCs. These TCRs come from a woman under 30 in good health and CMV-seropositive.

V is TRBV2 and J is TRBJ1-5, with 10 nucleotides matching TRBD1. CDR1 SNHLY and CDR2 FYNNEI come from the germline V gene. There are 15 residues in the CDR3. V lost 5 bases, J lost 4 bases, and 5 bases stayed unmatched. This chain's CDR3 is CASSPRDRGNQPQHF. CDR3 nucleotides: TGTGCCAGCAGTCCCCGGGACAGGGGAAATCAGCCCCAGCATTTT.

The chain links TRBV7-9 to TRBJ1-6; D call uncertain. V gave up 3 bases and J gave up 10 bases, with 16 bases separating them. The CDR3 consists of 15 residues. From germline, CDR1 is SEHNR and CDR2 FQNEAQ (reference sequence). CDR3: CASSFSNSPKSPLHF. CDR3 coding DNA: TGTGCCAGCAGCTTCTCTAACAGCCCAAAGTCACCCCTCCACTTT. The full variable domain, its missing parts supplied by reference TRBV7-9 and TRBJ1-6, is DTGVSQNPRHKITKRGQNVTFRCDPISEHNRLYWYRQTLGQGPEFLTYFQNEAQLEKSRLLSDRFSAERPKGSFSTLEIQRTEQGDSAMYLCASSFSNSPKSPLHFGNGTRLTVT.

V usage is TRBV9 and J usage is TRBJ2-3, with 9 nucleotides matching TRBD2. The CDR3 length is 16 residues. Germline CDR1 reads SGDLS; CDR2 reads YYNGEE. V gave up 3 bases and J gave up 4 bases; unmatched junction bases: 9. In DNA, the CDR3 is TGTGCCAGCAGCGGAAATATAGCGGGAGAGGCAGATACGCAGTATTTT. Translating gives CASSGNIAGEADTQYF.

For the CDR3, the DNA is TGTGCCACCAAAGGGGAACCTTATGGCTACACCTTC. It specifies CATKGEPYGYTF. The rearrangement joins TRBV2 to TRBJ1-2, with a weak D call TRBD1 (5 bases). V lost 10 bases and J lost 5, with 14 bases in between. This CDR3 has 12 residues. The germline V gene has CDR1 SNHLY and CDR2 FYNNEI.

The V call is TRBV5-6, the J call TRBJ2-7; 13 positions agree with TRBD2. CDR3 length: 15 amino acids. The V and J ends lost 4 bases and 2 bases, in that order; junction bases with no gene match: 3. Looked up from germline, CDR1 is SGHDT and CDR2 is YYEEEE. CDR3 protein: CASSRLAGGTYEQYF. In nucleotides, the CDR3 is TGTGCCAGCAGCCGACTAGCGGGGGGTACCTACGAGCAGTACTTC.

The J gene is TRBJ2-3, the V gene TRBV12-5; 9 positions agree with TRBD1. The CDR3 length is 14 residues. The V and J ends lost 6 bases and 2 bases, in that order; junction bases with no gene match: 3. Germline V gives CDR1 LGHNT, CDR2 FRNRAP. In nucleotides, the CDR3 is TGTGCTAGTGGGGGGACAGGGTCCACAGATACGCAGTATTTT. Protein: CASGGTGSTDTQYF.

The chain joins TRBV6-4 to TRBJ2-3; 7 nucleotides match TRBD2. CDR3 size: 13 residues. The junction had 3 bases not matched to a gene; V was cut back by 0 bases and J by 9 bases. Germline V gene data show CDR1 as MRHNA and CDR2 as SNTAGT. CDR3 sequence reads: CASSDSERGTQYF. The CDR3, as DNA: TGTGCCAGCAGTGACTCAGAGCGGGGAACGCAGTATTTT.

J is TRBJ2-4 and V is TRBV19; a possible D gene is TRBD1 (6 bases). Germline-derived CDR1 and CDR2 are LNHDA and SQIVND (reference sequence). CDR3 length: 16 amino acids. V was trimmed by 4 bases and J by 6 bases, leaving 19 bases between them. CDR3 DNA: TGTGCCAGTAGTAATCAGGGGATGGTTTCGGGAAACATTCAGTACTTC. Amino acid sequence: CASSNQGMVSGNIQYF.

The chain is built from TRBV6-6 and TRBJ1-1; D is perhaps TRBD1 (6 bases). V was cut by 7 bases and J by 4 bases, with 16 bases left in between. CDR3 length: 14 amino acids. The germline gives CDR1 MNHNY, CDR2 SVGAGI (reference sequence). CDR3 in amino acids: CASTYTGLGTEAFF. In nucleotides, the CDR3 is TGTGCCAGCACTTATACAGGGTTAGGCACTGAAGCTTTCTTT.

The V gene is TRBV29-1, the J gene TRBJ2-5; 8 positions agree with TRBD1. V was clipped by 3 bases and J by 0 bases; unmatched bases: 9. The CDR3 is 16 amino acids. Germline lookup yields CDR1 SQVTM and CDR2 ANQGSEA. In DNA form, the CDR3 reads TGCAGCGTTGAGGAAGGACAGGGACCGTACCAAGAGACCCAGTACTTC. The encoded protein is CSVEEGQGPYQETQYF.

The chain's CDR3 is CASSQGWLVSEAFF. The CDR3, as DNA: TGCGCCAGCAGCCAAGGATGGCTGGTTTCAGAAGCTTTCTTT. V gene TRBV4-1 combines with J gene TRBJ1-1; no definite D call. V lost 1 base and J lost 8, with 14 bases in between. CDR1 MGHRA and CDR2 YSYEKL come from the germline V gene. The CDR3 has 14 residues.

CDR3: CASSVASGQGLYSNQPQHF. The DNA for the CDR3 is TGTGCCAGCAGCGTAGCTTCGGGACAGGGATTATATAGCAATCAGCCCCAGCATTTT. V and J are TRBV9 and TRBJ1-5; 9 nucleotides match TRBD1. Germline CDR1 is SGDLS and CDR2 is YYNGEE. V lost 0 bases, J lost 0 bases, and 10 bases stayed unmatched. This CDR3 spans 19 amino acids. Combining the CDR3 with reference TRBV9 and TRBJ1-5 gives the whole variable domain DSGVTQTPKHLITATGQRVTLRCSPRSGDLSVYWYQQSLDQGLQFLIQYYNGEERAKGNILERFSAQQFPDLHSELNLSSLELGDSALYFCASSVASGQGLYSNQPQHFGDGTRLSIL.

The rearrangement joins TRBV29-1 to TRBJ2-3, with 11 bases identical to TRBD2. CDR3 length: 14 amino acids. The J segment lost 4 bases and the V segment lost 7 bases, leaving 7 bases of the junction unmatched. Germline V gives CDR1 SQVTM, CDR2 ANQGSEA. The CDR3, as DNA: TGCAGCGGGTTAGCGGGAGGGTTCCCAGATACGCAGTATTTT. It yields the protein CSGLAGGFPDTQYF.

The chain couples TRBV14 to TRBJ2-7, with a possible D match to TRBD1 (7 bases). V lost 2 bases and J lost 5, with 19 bases in between. Germline CDR1 and CDR2: SGHDN and FVKESK. The CDR3 covers 16 residues. The CDR3 DNA follows: TGTGCCAGCAGCCAATTTCTTCGGCAGGGGGGCGACGAGCAGTACTTC. Its protein product is CASSQFLRQGGDEQYF.

The chain couples TRBV19 to TRBJ1-1, with 9 bases identical to TRBD1. Per the germline V gene, CDR1 is LNHDA and CDR2 is SQIVND (reference sequence). This CDR3 is built from 16 residues. Trimming removed 7 bases from V and 5 bases from J; junction bases left unmatched: 14. CDR3 DNA sequence: TGTGCCAGTACGAGAGGGACAGGGAGTCGGTTGACTGAAGCTTTCTTT. This translates into CASTRGTGSRLTEAFF.

The chain employs TRBV7-2 and TRBJ2-4; no clear D gene. Trimming left V 2 bases short and J 7 bases short, with 9 bases between. The CDR3 is 13 residues long. CDR1 is SGHTA, CDR2 FQGNSA, per germline. The CDR3 here is CASSLNSLNIQYF. In nucleotides, the CDR3 is TGTGCCAGCAGCTTAAACAGTTTGAACATTCAGTACTTC.